This T cell receptor (beta chain) was sequenced in a study of response to subunit inactivated influenza vaccine. V dropped 7 bases and J dropped 10 bases, with 13 bases sitting between them. The CDR3 runs 12 residues. CDR1 is MDHEN and CDR2 is SYDVKM in the germline V gene. TCRdb re-analysed the RT-PCR reads in MiXCR, keeping a single row per CDR3 protein. The table includes about 620,000 distinct CDR3 sequences, about an eighth detected once. The table lists this clonotype with many counts. Its antigen is unknown. General study findings and limits: Authors suggested that a seasonal influenza vaccination recruits few new T cells each time.

The sequencing used PBMCs from blood, collected on the day of vaccination. The rearrangement joins TRBV28 to TRBJ1-4, with D unresolved. This receptor was taken from a man aged 50 to 59 who received an inactivated influenza vaccine. The CDR3 is CASTGQRGKLFF. As DNA, the CDR3 is TGTGCCAGCACCGGGCAGAGAGGAAAACTGTTTTTT.